These T cell receptor beta chains were read from a single sample in a study of CD8 T cells in Susac syndrome. TCRdb used MiXCR to reprocess the immunoSEQ multiplex PCR reads, holding one entry per CDR3 protein. The sample has some 97,000 distinct CDR3 sequences; 95% are singletons. The sample taken for sequencing was CD8+ T cells from PBMCs. The receptor set was obtained from a human donor with Susac syndrome. CDR3s include the opening cysteine and the closing phenylalanine or tryptophan. Fields, in order: clone size, D gene, V gene, J gene, CDR3 protein, CDR3 DNA. A D gene is named only where the DNA matches it firmly. Clone size is given for some rows only: seen once, a few or many times, or a class if the clone is expanded.

>-|-|TRBV20-1|TRBJ1-5
CSAKDPGAGGQPQHF
TGCAGTGCTAAGGATCCGGGTGCGGGTGGGCAGCCCCAGCATTTT
>-|TRBD1|TRBV6-4|TRBJ2-1
CASSDSDRGTTNEQFF
TGTGCCAGCAGTGACTCTGACAGGGGGACCACAAATGAGCAGTTCTTC
>-|-|TRBV5-1|TRBJ2-7
CASSPNFHYEQYF
TGCGCCAGCAGCCCGAATTTTCACTACGAGCAGTACTTC
>-|-|TRBV14|TRBJ2-7
CASSRFPYEQYF
TGTGCCAGCAGCCGATTCCCCTACGAGCAGTACTTC
>once|TRBD2|TRBV14|TRBJ2-1
CASSQRNLAGGHNEQFF
TGTGCCAGCAGCCAAAGGAATCTAGCGGGAGGACACAATGAGCAGTTCTTC
>-|-|TRBV9|TRBJ1-2
CASSDRGGYGYTF
TGTGCCAGCAGCGATAGGGGAGGGTATGGCTACACCTTC
>-|-|TRBV9|TRBJ1-6
CASTRAGESSYNSPLHF
TGTGCCAGCACCCGAGCCGGCGAGAGCTCCTATAATTCACCCCTCCACTTT
>-|-|TRBV5-6|TRBJ2-7
CASSPVDSYEQYF
TGTGCCAGCAGTCCTGTGGACTCCTACGAGCAGTACTTC
>-|TRBD2|TRBV29-1|TRBJ2-2
CSAGRAGELFF
TGCAGCGCTGGGAGGGCCGGGGAGCTGTTTTTT
>-|TRBD1|TRBV29-1|TRBJ1-5
CSVKDRWGQPQHF
TGCAGCGTTAAGGACAGGTGGGGTCAGCCCCAGCATTTT
>-|TRBD1|TRBV7-9|TRBJ2-5
CASSRGKDRSQETQYF
TGTGCCAGCAGCCGAGGAAAGGACAGGTCTCAGGAGACCCAGTACTTC
>-|-|TRBV5-1|TRBJ1-1
CASSLDLGAMTEAFF
TGCGCCAGCAGCTTGGATCTGGGGGCGATGACTGAAGCTTTCTTT
>-|-|TRBV6-6|TRBJ1-2
CASTGGTYGYTF
TGTGCCAGCACCGGGGGTACTTATGGCTACACCTTC
>-|-|TRBV6-2/TRBV6-3|TRBJ2-1
CASSYPEVGVNEQFF
TGTGCCAGCAGTTACCCAGAGGTTGGGGTCAATGAGCAGTTCTTC
>once|TRBD2|TRBV4-1|TRBJ2-5
CASSQVSSGRVGETQYF
TGCGCCAGCAGCCAAGTGTCTAGCGGGAGGGTAGGAGAGACCCAGTACTTC
>-|TRBD2|TRBV4-1|TRBJ2-3
CASSLQRGARTDTQYF
TGCGCCAGCAGCCTACAGCGGGGGGCGCGCACAGATACGCAGTATTTT
>once|-|TRBV5-1|TRBJ1-1
CASSLSDMNTEAFF
TGCGCCAGCAGCTTGTCGGACATGAACACTGAAGCTTTCTTT
>-|-|TRBV19|TRBJ2-4
CASSILPPSNIQYF
TGTGCCAGTAGTATATTACCCCCGTCGAACATTCAGTACTTC
>-|-|TRBV24-1|TRBJ2-4
CATSDRLVAKNIQYF
TGTGCCACCAGTGACCGACTGGTAGCCAAAAACATTCAGTACTTC
>once|-|TRBV20-1|TRBJ1-5
CSATSGNQPQHF
TGCAGTGCCACTTCCGGCAATCAGCCCCAGCATTTT
>once|TRBD1|TRBV24-1|TRBJ2-2
CATSDPSTGGYTGELFF
TGTGCCACCAGTGACCCTTCGACAGGGGGCTACACCGGGGAGCTGTTTTTT
>-|TRBD1|TRBV20-1|TRBJ2-5
CSATPGQIQETQYF
TGCAGTGCCACTCCGGGACAGATACAAGAGACCCAGTACTTC
>once|-|TRBV14|TRBJ2-5
CASSQDIGLQETQYF
TGTGCCAGCAGCCAAGATATCGGACTTCAAGAGACCCAGTACTTC
>-|TRBD1|TRBV28|TRBJ2-1
CASSPGQFSYNEQFF
TGTGCCAGCAGCCCGGGACAGTTCTCCTACAATGAGCAGTTCTTC
>once|-|TRBV9|TRBJ2-1
CASSVAQSEQFF
TGTGCCAGCAGCGTAGCTCAATCTGAGCAGTTCTTC
>-|TRBD2|TRBV4-1|TRBJ2-1
CASSPQGTSGSYEQFF
TGCGCCAGCAGCCCTCAAGGAACGAGCGGGAGCTATGAGCAGTTCTTC
>-|-|TRBV6-2/TRBV6-3|TRBJ2-6
CASSYFRGSGANVLTF
TGTGCCAGCAGTTACTTCCGGGGGTCTGGGGCCAACGTCCTGACTTTC
>-|-|TRBV13|TRBJ2-7
CASSLSRQGGIYEQYF
TGTGCCAGCAGCTTATCCCGACAGGGCGGGATCTACGAGCAGTACTTC
>-|TRBD2|TRBV29-1|TRBJ2-5
CSVLFVAGLEETQYF
TGCAGCGTTCTTTTTGTAGCGGGACTCGAAGAGACCCAGTACTTC
>-|-|TRBV12-3/TRBV12-4|TRBJ1-5
CASKLGRDQPQHF
TGTGCCAGCAAGCTGGGCAGGGATCAGCCCCAGCATTTT
>-|TRBD1|TRBV7-9|TRBJ2-1
CASSLTGAGQATNEQFF
TGTGCCAGCAGCTTAACGGGGGCGGGACAGGCGACGAATGAGCAGTTCTTC
>-|-|TRBV9|TRBJ1-4
CASSVEADPGKLFF
TGTGCCAGCAGCGTAGAGGCAGACCCCGGAAAACTGTTTTTT